A single sample gave rise to the 8 T cell receptor beta chains below, sequenced in a study of T cells in Graves' hyperthyroidism and ophthalmopathy. Amplified TCR beta CDR3 regions came from RNA transcripts. First-round RT-PCR targeting the TCR CDR3 was performed with the HTBI primer set. TCRdb re-called the multiplex PCR reads with MiXCR, one entry per CDR3 protein. The table has more than 150,000 distinct CDR3 sequences, more than 15% seen once. Sequenced: blood. The origin of the receptors is a woman aged 50 to 60 with Graves' hyperthyroidism.

The rearrangement joins TRBV6-5 to TRBJ2-6; D gene uncertain. The CDR3 is 15 amino acids. Trimming took off 2 bases at V and 2 bases at J, with 7 bases between the two ends. From germline, CDR1 is MNHEY and CDR2 SVGAGI. The CDR3 here is CASSYRHPGANVLTF. In DNA form, the CDR3 reads TGTGCCAGCAGTTACCGTCATCCTGGGGCCAACGTCCTGACTTTC.

This clonotype occurred many times. This rearrangement joins TRBV24-1 to TRBJ2-3; 7 bases fit TRBD1. The ends lost 0 bases at V and 0 bases at J; junction bases unmatched: 2. The CDR3 has 16 residues. CDR1 and CDR2 from the germline V gene are KGHDR and SFDVKD. CDR3 protein: CATSDLDRESTDTQYF. In DNA form, the CDR3 reads TGTGCCACCAGTGATTTGGACAGGGAAAGCACAGATACGCAGTATTTT.

This clonotype showed up many times. The J gene is TRBJ2-6, the V gene TRBV6-1, with D uncertain. Per germline, CDR1 MNHNS and CDR2 SASEGT. V was trimmed by 5 bases and J by 4 bases, leaving 9 bases between them. CDR3 length: 14 amino acids. The CDR3 nucleotides read TGTGCCAGCAGTCAAGGTTCCGGGGCCAACGTCCTGACTTTC. As protein: CASSQGSGANVLTF.

This clonotype was picked up many times. The rearrangement joins TRBV28 to TRBJ1-3, with D maybe TRBD1 (5 bases). Trimming removed 5 bases at V and 9 bases at J, with 8 bases between. CDR1 MDHEN and CDR2 SYDVKM come from the germline V gene. The CDR3 covers 11 residues. The CDR3 region has the DNA TGTGCCAGCAGTCGAAGGGGCACCATATATTTT. This encodes CASSRRGTIYF. The variable domain in full, with the rest retrieved from reference TRBV28 and TRBJ1-3, is DVKVTQSSRYLVKRTGEKVFLECVQDMDHENMFWYRQDPGLGLRLIYFSYDVKMKEKGDIPEGYSVSREKKERFSLILESASTNQTSMYLCASSRRGTIYFGEGSWLTVV.

This clonotype was counted ten times or more. The chain uses TRBV5-1 and TRBJ2-7; D possibly uses TRBD1 or TRBD2 (6 bases each). Germline V lookup: CDR1 SGHRS, CDR2 YFSETQ. With 3 bases removed from V and 1 base from J, the gap between germline ends came to 11 bases. The CDR3 has 14 residues. The CDR3 DNA sequence: TGCGCCAGCAGCTCGGAGGGGGTGTCCTACGAGCAGTACTTC. It is translated as CASSSEGVSYEQYF.

With respect to this clonotype: The junction departs from the called germline gene at one end, perhaps through a read error. The chain recombines TRBV7-7 with TRBJ2-2; tentatively, D is TRBD1 (6 bases). This CDR3 region has 15 residues. Germline V lookup: CDR1 SSHAT, CDR2 FNYEAQ (reference sequence). The CDR3 DNA is TGTGCTAGCAGCCGTCTGGGGGCCTACACCGGGGAGCTGTTTTTT. Encoded protein: CASSRLGAYTGELFF.

The chain recombines TRBV11-3 with TRBJ2-1; a weak D match, TRBD1 (6 bases). The CDR3 consists of 15 residues. Germline loops: CDR1 SGHNT, CDR2 YENEEA. With 5 bases removed from V and 8 bases from J, the gap between germline ends came to 19 bases. This CDR3 is CASSIEDRLGYEQFF. The CDR3 region has the DNA TGTGCCAGCAGCATTGAAGACAGGTTAGGCTATGAGCAGTTCTTC.

This clonotype was recorded a few times. V and J are TRBV9 and TRBJ2-5; TRBD2 matches at 9 bases. The CDR3 sequence is 16 residues long. Germline CDR1 SGDLS, CDR2 YYNGEE. J gave up 4 bases and V 0 bases, and 7 bases lay outside the gene matches. This CDR3 is CASSVGVLAGSETQYF. As DNA, the CDR3 is TGTGCCAGCAGCGTAGGTGTGCTAGCGGGGTCAGAGACCCAGTACTTC. The full variable domain, rest sourced from reference TRBV9 and TRBJ2-5, is DSGVTQTPKHLITATGQRVTLRCSPRSGDLSVYWYQQSLDQGLQFLIQYYNGEERAKGNILERFSAQQFPDLHSELNLSSLELGDSALYFCASSVGVLAGSETQYFGPGTRLLVL.